The sequence of this TCR beta chain was determined in a study of blood T cell repertoires in COVID-19. In the study overall: Collection of acute and convalescent COVID-19 samples took place in the United States, Italy and Spain. In each case, the material was cDNA or gDNA derived from T cells, B-cell-depleted T cells, or PBMCs.

This clone has only one observation. Deletions cut 0 bases from V and 5 bases from J, with 13 bases between. Germline V lookup: CDR1 KGHSH, CDR2 LQKENI. The CDR3 totals 15 residues. Authors' data handling: Amplified reference gene primers provided the basis for estimating nucleated cell counts. The data were produced by immunoSEQ multiplex PCR, yet TCRdb's version contains in-frame clones alone and is incomplete. That table gives V, J and clone size, and the DNA gave D and trimming. The sample lists 200,000 to 250,000 clones, about 80% seen once, with less than 2.5% in the top ten. V and J are TRBV18 and TRBJ1-1; D gene unclear. The receptor was derived from a woman aged 60-70 years with acute or convalescent COVID-19. The sample comprised peripheral blood. CDR3 in DNA: TGTGCCAGCTCACCACCGGATGCGGGAATTACTGAAGCTTTCTTT. Residues: CASSPPDAGITEAFF.